The entry that follows covers one T cell receptor (beta chain) sequence. What it binds is not known. The CDR3 sequence is 13 residues long. V was pared by 2 bases and J by 6 bases, with 8 bases between. Germline V CDR1 and CDR2: MDHEN, SYDVKM. The data are from a study of CD8 T cells in ankylosing spondylitis. Whole-study results and caveats: Disease-linked clones bore a CD8+ phenotype, appearing relatively rarely in peripheral blood. Characteristic, it appeared, of ankylosing spondylitis blood was a TCR beta motif of eight highly homologous variants.

With molecular barcodes, quantitative 5'-RACE was used to make the TCR beta libraries. TCRdb independently ran MiXCR on the 5' RACE reads; one entry per CDR3 protein. The data show 350,000 or so distinct CDR3 sequences, 7% to 9% seen once. The rearrangement links TRBV28 to TRBJ2-1; D unresolved. What was sequenced was blood, either unsorted or a sorted T cell fraction (not recorded which). This clonotype was obtained from a male donor with ankylosing spondylitis. CDR3 DNA sequence: TGTGCCAGCAGTTTACCATCTGTCAATGAGCAGTTCTTC. This sequence encodes CASSLPSVNEQFF. The variable domain in full, with the rest retrieved from reference TRBV28 and TRBJ2-1, is DVKVTQSSRYLVKRTGEKVFLECVQDMDHENMFWYRQDPGLGLRLIYFSYDVKMKEKGDIPEGYSVSREKKERFSLILESASTNQTSMYLCASSLPSVNEQFFGPGTRLTVL.